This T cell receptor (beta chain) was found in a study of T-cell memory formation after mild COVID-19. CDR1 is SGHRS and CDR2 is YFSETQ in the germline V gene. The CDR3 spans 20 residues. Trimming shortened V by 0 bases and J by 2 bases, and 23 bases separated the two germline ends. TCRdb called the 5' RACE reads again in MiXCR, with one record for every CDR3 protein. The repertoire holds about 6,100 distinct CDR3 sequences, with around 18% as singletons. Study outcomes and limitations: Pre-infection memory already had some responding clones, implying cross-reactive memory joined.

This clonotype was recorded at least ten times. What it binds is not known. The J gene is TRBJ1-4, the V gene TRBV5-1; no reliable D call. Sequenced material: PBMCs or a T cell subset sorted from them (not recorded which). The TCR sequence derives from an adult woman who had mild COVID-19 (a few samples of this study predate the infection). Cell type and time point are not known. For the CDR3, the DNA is TGCGCCAGCAGCTTGGCCCCCACGGGCCTGATCCCGGGGACTAATGAAAAACTGTTTTTT. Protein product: CASSLAPTGLIPGTNEKLFF.